These 31 T cell receptor beta chains originate from one sample sequenced in a study of OX40 agonist ivuxolimab in advanced cancers. Repertoires were generated with immunoSEQ multiplex PCR, while TCRdb's copy carries only in-frame clones and drops some. The sample consists of around 67,000 clones, about 81% of them appearing once. The material sequenced was CD4+ or CD8+ T cells sorted from blood, taken in a trial of the OX40 agonist ivuxolimab. These receptors all come from an adult with an advanced solid tumor such as melanoma, head and neck, liver or kidney cancer.

V usage is TRBV5-6 and J usage is TRBJ1-1, with TRBD1 identical over 9 bases. Germline trimming cut 0 bases from V and 4 bases from J; bases unmatched to any gene: 1. Germline-derived CDR1 and CDR2 are SGHDT and YYEEEE. The CDR3 has 14 amino acids. CDR3 sequence: CASSLDRGLTEAFF. The DNA of the CDR3 is TGTGCCAGCAGCTTGGACAGGGGGCTCACTGAAGCTTTCTTT.

This clone showed up just a few times. The J gene is TRBJ2-1, the V gene TRBV7-2; perhaps TRBD1 as D (5 bases). Germline V gives CDR1 SGHTA, CDR2 FQGNSA. The CDR3 contains 12 residues. V shed 6 bases and J shed 8 bases, with 11 bases lying between them. This CDR3 reads CASRTFRDEQFF. In DNA form, the CDR3 reads TGTGCCAGCAGGACCTTCAGGGATGAGCAGTTCTTC.

The chain has TRBV6-5 and TRBJ1-2, with D maybe TRBD1 (5 bases). CDR1 is MNHEY and CDR2 is SVGAGI in the germline V gene. The germline V and J ends were trimmed by 5 bases and 5 bases, with 12 bases remaining between them. CDR3 size: 13 residues. Here the CDR3 reads CASSPRQTYGYTF. The CDR3 DNA reads TGTGCCAGCAGTCCGCGACAGACATATGGCTACACCTTC.

The chain links TRBV4-3 to TRBJ1-1, with D unclear. Trimming shortened V by 6 bases and J by 1 base, and 9 bases separated the two germline ends. Germline lookup yields CDR1 LGHNA and CDR2 YSLEER. The CDR3 contains 13 residues. The DNA for the CDR3 is TGCGCCAGCAGTCAGATGGAGAACACTGAAGCTTTCTTT. Protein product: CASSQMENTEAFF.

This clone was seen just once. V is TRBV6-7 and J is TRBJ2-1; a possible D gene is TRBD2 (6 bases). TRBV6-7 is filed as an ORF, its function uncertain. The germline V and J ends were trimmed by 6 bases and 0 bases, with 24 bases remaining between them. This CDR3 has 19 amino acids. For the CDR3, the DNA is TGTGCCAGCAGCCCGACCCCTTACCCGGGGGACGGCTCCTACAATGAGCAGTTCTTC. It translates to CASSPTPYPGDGSYNEQFF.

This clone was detected once. The chain couples TRBV4-1 to TRBJ2-5, with D possibly being TRBD1 (6 bases). Germline V lookup: CDR1 MGHRA, CDR2 YSYEKL. The CDR3 runs to 17 residues. The germline V and J ends were trimmed by 0 bases and 5 bases, with 19 bases remaining between them. The CDR3 DNA reads TGCGCCAGCAGCCAAGAAAGGAGGAGCAGGGGTATGGAGACCCAGTACTTC. This codes for CASSQERRSRGMETQYF.

The chain joins TRBV14 to TRBJ1-6, with D hard to call. CDR3 length: 13 amino acids. Germline V lookup: CDR1 SGHDN, CDR2 FVKESK. Trimming took 3 bases from V and 8 from J, leaving 8 bases between them. This chain's CDR3 is CASSQGSHSPLHF. The DNA for the CDR3 is TGTGCCAGCAGCCAGGGAAGTCATTCACCCCTCCACTTT.

The chain employs TRBV7-2 and TRBJ1-3; D uncertain. Between the trimmed V and J ends, which lost 5 bases and 0 bases, there was a span of 8 bases. The CDR3 covers 14 residues. In germline, CDR1 is SGHTA, CDR2 FQGNSA. CDR3 protein: CASSRTASGNTIYF. The CDR3 bases are TGTGCCAGCAGCAGGACGGCCTCTGGAAACACCATATATTTT.

The chain uses TRBV2 and TRBJ1-2; TRBD1 is a possible D gene (6 bases). Germline CDR1 and CDR2: SNHLY and FYNNEI. The CDR3 runs to 14 residues. V shed 7 bases and J shed 4 bases, with 16 bases lying between them. As DNA, the CDR3 is TGTGCCAGCATGAGGGCAGGGGCCATCTATGGCTACACCTTC. Translated, it gives CASMRAGAIYGYTF.

The rearrangement links TRBV27 to TRBJ1-5; possibly TRBD1 for D (5 bases). V was cut by 3 bases and J by 6 bases, with 9 bases left in between. In germline, CDR1 is MNHEY, CDR2 SMNVEV (reference sequence). The CDR3 runs 13 residues. The CDR3 DNA reads as TGTGCCAGCAGTTTTCAGGGCGGTCAGCCCCAGCATTTT. Its translation: CASSFQGGQPQHF.

The chain is built from TRBV4-2 and TRBJ2-1; D remains ambiguous. The CDR3 length is 15 residues. From germline, CDR1 is LGHNA and CDR2 YNFKEQ. V was clipped by 0 bases and J by 1 base, with 7 bases between them. The CDR3: CASSQETASYNEQFF. The DNA of the CDR3 is TGTGCCAGCAGCCAAGAGACTGCATCCTACAATGAGCAGTTCTTC.

This clone has only one observation. The V call is TRBV4-3, the J call TRBJ1-6; 8 bases are a match to TRBD1. Trimming removed 0 bases from V and 9 bases from J; junction bases left unmatched: 4. This CDR3 has 15 residues. CDR1 and CDR2 from the germline V gene are LGHNA and YSLEER. This chain's CDR3 is CASSQDQGAVSPLHF. The CDR3 coding sequence is TGCGCCAGCAGCCAAGATCAGGGGGCGGTTTCACCCCTCCACTTT.

This clone was detected once. The J gene is TRBJ1-5, the V gene TRBV27, with D hard to call. The CDR3 runs 12 residues. Germline assignment: CDR1 MNHEY and CDR2 SMNVEV (reference sequence). V gave up 2 bases and J gave up 9 bases, with 8 bases separating them. The CDR3 spells CASSLGNGPQHF. The CDR3 DNA is TGTGCCAGCAGTTTAGGGAACGGGCCCCAGCATTTT.

The chain is built from TRBV5-1 and TRBJ2-2, with 11 bases aligning to TRBD2. The germline gives CDR1 SGHRS, CDR2 YFSETQ. CDR3 length: 20 residues. Losses at the gene ends were 0 bases for V and 0 bases for J; bases not matched to a gene: 10. Here the CDR3 reads CASSLGQNLAGGSNTGELFF. In DNA, the CDR3 is TGCGCCAGCAGCTTGGGCCAGAACCTAGCGGGGGGATCGAACACCGGGGAGCTGTTTTTT.

This clone was counted once. The chain carries TRBV13 and TRBJ2-2; D perhaps matches TRBD1 (6 bases). Germline CDR1 PRHDT, CDR2 FYEKMQ (reference sequence). The V end lost 1 base, the J end lost 2 bases, and 8 bases lay between the germline ends. This CDR3 spans 15 amino acids. The DNA for the CDR3 is TGTGCCAGCAGCTTAGTCAGGGGAAACACCGGGGAGCTGTTTTTT. Translation gives CASSLVRGNTGELFF.

The rearrangement joins TRBV29-1 to TRBJ2-3; a possible D gene is TRBD2 (6 bases). The CDR3 is made up of 15 amino acids. Germline CDR1 reads SQVTM; CDR2 reads ANQGSEA. V was shortened by 4 bases and J by 1 base, with 15 bases between the two germline ends. The CDR3 region is CSVGSVGGGTDTQYF. In DNA, the CDR3 is TGCAGCGTTGGATCAGTCGGAGGGGGCACAGATACGCAGTATTTT.

The sample holds a few counts of this clone. The chain couples TRBV11-2 to TRBJ1-1; D is unresolved. This CDR3 has 15 residues. V gave up 0 bases and J gave up 1 base, with 9 bases separating them. Germline V gene sequence: CDR1 SGHAT, CDR2 FQNNGV. The CDR3 here is CASSLDPSANTEAFF. In DNA, the CDR3 is TGTGCCAGCAGCTTAGACCCCTCGGCGAACACTGAAGCTTTCTTT. The entire variable domain, with the rest obtained from reference TRBV11-2 and TRBJ1-1, is as follows: EAGVAQSPRYKIIEKRQSVAFWCNPISGHATLYWYQQILGQGPKLLIQFQNNGVVDDSQLPKDRFSAERLKGVDSTLKIQPAKLEDSAVYLCASSLDPSANTEAFFGQGTRLTVV.

This clone has only a few counts. The genes are TRBV9 and TRBJ1-4; D unclear. Trimming shortened V by 4 bases and J by 7 bases, and 17 bases separated the two germline ends. Germline values: CDR1 SGDLS, CDR2 YYNGEE. The CDR3 runs 15 residues. CDR3 amino acids: CASSLRAAGGEKLFF. For the CDR3, the DNA is TGTGCCAGCAGCCTCCGGGCAGCAGGAGGTGAAAAACTGTTTTTT.

This chain links TRBV27 with TRBJ1-1, with D unclear. The V gene lost 5 bases and the J gene lost 1 base, with 8 bases spanning the gap. The CDR3 is 13 amino acids. Germline V gives CDR1 MNHEY, CDR2 SMNVEV (reference sequence). CDR3 sequence: CASSGDGNTEAFF. The DNA of the CDR3 is TGTGCCAGCAGTGGGGATGGGAACACTGAAGCTTTCTTT.

The chain employs TRBV7-8 and TRBJ2-7; D possibly uses TRBD1 or TRBD2 (6 bases each). The V end lost 8 bases, the J end lost 5 bases, and 10 bases lay between the germline ends. The CDR3 contains 11 residues. Germline CDR1 reads SGHVS; CDR2 reads FQNEAQ. CDR3 bases: TGTGCCAGCGGGGGGCGTAACGAGCAGTACTTC. Translating gives CASGGRNEQYF. The whole variable domain, filled in from reference TRBV7-8 and TRBJ2-7, reads GAGVSQSPRYKVAKRGQDVALRCDPISGHVSLFWYQQALGQGPEFLTYFQNEAQLDKSGLPSDRFFAERPEGSVSTLKIQRTQQEDSAVYLCASGGRNEQYFGPGTRLTVT.

The chain employs TRBV19 and TRBJ2-4, with D possibly TRBD1 on 5 matching bases. Germline assignment: CDR1 LNHDA and CDR2 SQIVND (reference sequence). V was pared by 5 bases and J by 2 bases, with 10 bases between. The CDR3 is 14 residues long. CDR3 nucleotide sequence: TGTGCCAGTAGTTACGCAGGGACCAAAAACATTCAGTACTTC. Translating gives CASSYAGTKNIQYF.

This rearrangement joins TRBV5-1 to TRBJ2-5; no definite D call. CDR1 is SGHRS, CDR2 YFSETQ, per germline. CDR3 length equals 15 residues. V gave up 1 base and J gave up 1 base, with 11 bases separating them. CDR3 sequence: CASSLNPRGQETQYF. The DNA for the CDR3 is TGCGCCAGCAGCTTGAACCCTAGAGGCCAAGAGACCCAGTACTTC.

The V call is TRBV7-2, the J call TRBJ1-1; 7 positions agree with TRBD1. The trim removed 5 bases at V and 2 bases at J, leaving 11 bases unmatched. The CDR3 is made up of 16 amino acids. Germline CDR1 reads SGHTA; CDR2 reads FQGNSA. The CDR3 protein is CASSHDPGQRNTEAFF. CDR3 nucleotide sequence: TGTGCCAGCAGCCACGATCCGGGACAGAGAAACACTGAAGCTTTCTTT. Using reference TRBV7-2 and TRBJ1-1 for the parts outside the CDR3, the full variable domain is GAGVSQSPSNKVTEKGKDVELRCDPISGHTALYWYRQSLGQGLEFLIYFQGNSAPDKSGLPSDRFSAERTGGSVSTLTIQRTQQEDSAVYLCASSHDPGQRNTEAFFGQGTRLTVV.

The rearrangement links TRBV6-5 to TRBJ2-3; 9 positions match TRBD2. Germline V CDR1 and CDR2: MNHEY, SVGAGI. Germline trimming cut 4 bases from V and 2 bases from J; bases unmatched to any gene: 4. The CDR3 loop spans 15 amino acids. In nucleotides, the CDR3 is TGTGCCAGCAGTTGGACTAGCGCAGACACAGATACGCAGTATTTT. It encodes CASSWTSADTDTQYF.

The chain couples TRBV5-1 to TRBJ2-4, with 9 bases lining up with TRBD1. V dropped 5 bases and J dropped 2; count of bases not matched to a gene: 11. From germline, CDR1 is SGHRS and CDR2 YFSETQ. There are 17 residues in the CDR3. CDR3 DNA sequence: TGCGCCAGCAGTTGGGGACGGGACAGGGCCTCCAAAAACATTCAGTACTTC. Residues: CASSWGRDRASKNIQYF.

This chain uses TRBV7-2 with TRBJ1-2; D might be TRBD1 (5 bases). The V end lost 7 bases, the J end lost 3 bases, and 18 bases lay between the germline ends. Germline CDR1 reads SGHTA; CDR2 reads FQGNSA. The CDR3 totals 15 residues. Here the CDR3 reads CASTARGGTDYGYTF. The CDR3 coding sequence is TGTGCCAGCACCGCCCGGGGTGGGACCGACTATGGCTACACCTTC.

This clone was seen a handful of times. The CDR3 DNA reads as TGTGCCAGCAGCTTTTACACTTCGAACACTGAAGCTTTCTTT. This codes for CASSFYTSNTEAFF. The genes are TRBV7-2 and TRBJ1-1; D gene uncertain. Trimming took off 3 bases at V and 1 base at J, with 9 bases between the two ends. From germline, CDR1 is SGHTA and CDR2 FQGNSA. This CDR3 is 14 amino acids long.

The chain uses TRBV6-1 and TRBJ1-4; possibly TRBD1 for D (5 bases). Germline values: CDR1 MNHNS, CDR2 SASEGT. The CDR3 covers 13 residues. V shed 5 bases and J shed 12 bases, with 16 bases lying between them. The DNA of the CDR3 is TGTGCCAGCAGTCGGGATCCCTCGGGGGAACTGTTTTTT. Amino acid sequence: CASSRDPSGELFF.

A note on this clone: This same CDR3 is encoded by further DNA sequences in the sample. This chain connects TRBV27 to TRBJ1-5; the D is unclear. The V and J ends lost 6 bases and 3 bases respectively, with 12 bases between them. Per the germline V gene, CDR1 is MNHEY and CDR2 is SMNVEV (reference sequence). The CDR3 spans 14 residues. As DNA, the CDR3 is TGTGCCAGCAGCTCCCCGGGTTCCAATCAGCCCCAGCATTTT. It encodes CASSSPGSNQPQHF.

The genes are TRBV11-3 and TRBJ2-5; 9 bases map to TRBD1. The DNA end is a closer match to TRBJ2-7, so the J assignment may be wrong. This CDR3 region has 18 residues. Germline assignment: CDR1 SGHNT and CDR2 YENEEA. CDR3 nucleotides: TGTGCCAGCAGCTTACGGGACAGGGTCTTGACCTCCTCCTACGAGCAGTACTTC. It encodes CASSLRDRVLTSSYEQYF.

The J gene is TRBJ2-1, the V gene TRBV19, with 8 bases matching TRBD1. The germline CDR1 and CDR2 sequences are LNHDA and SQIVND (reference sequence). Germline trimming cut 8 bases from V and 5 bases from J; bases unmatched to any gene: 11. The CDR3 contains 15 residues. Here the CDR3 DNA reads TGTGCCAGTTCCGTAACCGGGACAGGTGACAATGAGCAGTTCTTC. This translates into CASSVTGTGDNEQFF.